A single sample gave rise to the 27 T cell receptor beta chains below, sequenced in a study of blood T cell repertoires in COVID-19. Method: immunoSEQ multiplex PCR; TCRdb's copy keeps in-frame clones and lacks some. The data contain around 250,000 clones, roughly four fifths of them singletons. Sample: peripheral blood. The receptors were sampled from a woman under 30 with acute or convalescent COVID-19.

This clone occurred a few times. The V call is TRBV12-3 or TRBV12-4, the J call TRBJ2-1; unclear D gene. Trimming took 2 bases from V and 4 from J, leaving 6 bases between them. CDR3 length equals 13 residues. CDR3 region: CASSLQTYNEQFF. CDR3 DNA sequence: TGTGCCAGCAGTTTACAGACATACAATGAGCAGTTCTTC.

This chain uses TRBV19 with TRBJ2-3, with 7 bases fitting TRBD1. Per the germline V gene, CDR1 is LNHDA and CDR2 is SQIVND (reference sequence). The CDR3 runs 12 residues. V trimming: 7 bases; J trimming: 15 bases; junction bases outside the gene matches: 13. CDR3 amino acids: CASMTRQGVVYF. The CDR3, as DNA: TGTGCCAGTATGACTCGACAGGGTGTAGTATATTTT.

The CDR3 loop is CASSPSTVSGYTF. CDR3 coding DNA: TGCGCCAGCAGTCCCTCTACAGTATCTGGCTACACCTTC. The chain couples TRBV10-1 to TRBJ1-2; D remains ambiguous. Between the trimmed V and J ends, which lost 5 bases and 7 bases, there was a span of 14 bases. Germline V gene data show CDR1 as WNHNN and CDR2 as SYGVQD (reference sequence). CDR3 size: 13 residues.

CDR3 in amino acids: CASSPPTSGRGEQYF. The CDR3 coding sequence is TGTGCCAGCTCACCACCCACTAGCGGACGGGGAGAGCAGTACTTC. The genes are TRBV18 and TRBJ2-7; 8 nucleotides line up with TRBD2. This CDR3 region has 15 residues. After removal of 0 bases from V and 7 bases from J, the junction contained 8 bases not matched to a gene. Looked up from germline, CDR1 is KGHSH and CDR2 is LQKENI.

This chain uses TRBV14 with TRBJ2-5; perhaps TRBD2 as D (5 bases). Germline CDR1 reads SGHDN; CDR2 reads FVKESK. Trimming removed 1 base from V and 5 bases from J, with 14 bases in between. CDR3 size: 15 residues. In nucleotides, the CDR3 is TGTGCCAGCAGCCAAGGCTCAGGACTGACCGAGACCCAGTACTTC. It encodes CASSQGSGLTETQYF.

The chain joins TRBV6-5 to TRBJ2-3, with a weak D call TRBD1 (6 bases). The CDR3 runs 14 residues. Germline-derived CDR1 and CDR2 are MNHEY and SVGAGI. DNA of the CDR3: TGTGCAAACCATTGGGGACATCGCACAGATACGCAGTATTTT. Translated, it gives CANHWGHRTDTQYF.

The V gene is TRBV13, the J gene TRBJ2-7; D ambiguous. V was shortened by 2 bases and J by 2 bases, with 4 bases between the two germline ends. Germline CDR1 and CDR2: PRHDT and FYEKMQ (reference sequence). There are 12 residues in the CDR3. CDR3: CASSLSAYEQYF. The CDR3 region has the DNA TGTGCCAGCAGCTTATCCGCCTACGAGCAGTACTTC.

This clone has a single count. The chain couples TRBV6-5 to TRBJ2-7; perhaps TRBD2 as D (6 bases). Between the trimmed V and J ends, which lost 6 bases and 1 base, there was a span of 13 bases. This CDR3 has 14 amino acids. CDR1 is MNHEY and CDR2 is SVGAGI in the germline V gene. Here the CDR3 reads CASRGEVGSYEQYF. CDR3 nucleotide sequence: TGTGCCAGCAGAGGGGAGGTCGGGTCCTACGAGCAGTACTTC.

The gene calls are TRBV4-1 and TRBJ2-1, with D maybe TRBD1 (6 bases). CDR3 length: 14 amino acids. Trimming left V 4 bases short and J 3 bases short, with 10 bases between. Looked up from germline, CDR1 is MGHRA and CDR2 is YSYEKL. The CDR3 DNA reads as TGCGCCAGCAGCCCCCAGGACAGCTACAATGAGCAGTTCTTC. Translating gives CASSPQDSYNEQFF.

This rearrangement joins TRBV9 to TRBJ2-7; 7 bases fit TRBD1. The CDR3 sequence is 17 residues long. Germline V gene lookup returns CDR1 SGDLS and CDR2 YYNGEE. V dropped 4 bases and J dropped 1; count of bases not matched to a gene: 14. Here the CDR3 reads CASSRKLLRDSSYEQYF. CDR3 nucleotides: TGTGCCAGCAGCCGAAAGCTTCTCCGGGACAGTTCCTACGAGCAGTACTTC.

V and J are TRBV7-9 and TRBJ2-7; D is uncertain. Trimming pared 1 base from V and 3 bases from J, leaving 19 bases between. This CDR3 has 17 residues. Per germline, CDR1 SEHNR and CDR2 FQNEAQ (reference sequence). CDR3 loop: CASSLVRLPKPHYEQYF. The CDR3, as DNA: TGTGCCAGCAGCTTAGTTCGGTTACCAAAACCTCACTACGAGCAGTACTTC.

The chain recombines TRBV6-6 with TRBJ2-7, with TRBD1 matching 8 bases. Germline values: CDR1 MNHNY, CDR2 SVGAGI (reference sequence). The CDR3 covers 15 residues. Unmatched junction bases numbered 8, after V lost 6 bases and J lost 1 base. CDR3 in amino acids: CASSRLGQGSYEQYF. Here the CDR3 DNA reads TGTGCCAGCAGCCGCCTTGGACAGGGATCCTACGAGCAGTACTTC.

The rearrangement uses TRBV6-5 and TRBJ2-7; D not resolved. V lost 6 bases and J lost 5, with 14 bases in between. The CDR3 loop spans 13 amino acids. The germline V gene encodes CDR1 MNHEY and CDR2 SVGAGI. The CDR3 spells CASRPPPSHEQYF. In DNA form, the CDR3 reads TGTGCCAGCAGGCCTCCACCTAGTCACGAGCAGTACTTC.

V and J are TRBV18 and TRBJ2-5; 7 bases agree with TRBD2. Germline V gene data show CDR1 as KGHSH and CDR2 as LQKENI. The CDR3 is made up of 16 amino acids. The V gene end was trimmed by 0 bases and the J gene end by 8 bases; junction bases not matched to a gene: 12. The CDR3 reads CASSPPGSTSRKTQYF. Here the CDR3 DNA reads TGTGCCAGCTCACCACCTGGTTCGACTAGCAGAAAAACCCAGTACTTC.

This sequence joins TRBV7-9 and TRBJ2-7, with a weak D call TRBD2 (5 bases). The germline V gene has CDR1 SEHNR and CDR2 FQNEAQ (reference sequence). This CDR3 is 14 amino acids long. Trimming took off 1 base at V and 2 bases at J, with 9 bases between the two ends. CDR3: CASSLETGTYEQYF. The CDR3 DNA follows: TGTGCCAGCAGCTTAGAGACGGGAACCTACGAGCAGTACTTC. The variable domain in full, with the rest retrieved from reference TRBV7-9 and TRBJ2-7, is DTGVSQNPRHKITKRGQNVTFRCDPISEHNRLYWYRQTLGQGPEFLTYFQNEAQLEKSRLLSDRFSAERPKGSFSTLEIQRTEQGDSAMYLCASSLETGTYEQYFGPGTRLTVT.

The chain carries TRBV10-3 and TRBJ1-2; possible D gene TRBD1, 5 bases. The CDR3 has 13 residues. Germline V gives CDR1 ENHRY, CDR2 SYGVKD. The V gene lost 6 bases and the J gene lost 2 bases, with 10 bases spanning the gap. CDR3 DNA: TGTGCCATCAGGGACATTTTAAACTATGGCTACACCTTC. Amino acids: CAIRDILNYGYTF.

The chain carries TRBV5-1 and TRBJ1-1; D is unresolved. The V and J ends lost 0 bases and 1 base respectively, with 7 bases between them. CDR1 is SGHRS, CDR2 YFSETQ, per germline. CDR3 length: 14 amino acids. Written as DNA, the CDR3 is TGCGCCAGCAGCTTGGGAGTTCAGAACACTGAAGCTTTCTTT. It is translated as CASSLGVQNTEAFF. Drawing the rest from reference TRBV5-1 and TRBJ1-1, the complete variable domain is KAGVTQTPRYLIKTRGQQVTLSCSPISGHRSVSWYQQTPGQGLQFLFEYFSETQRNKGNFPGRFSGRQFSNSRSEMNVSTLELGDSALYLCASSLGVQNTEAFFGQGTRLTVV.

The chain links TRBV6-5 to TRBJ1-2; tentatively, D is TRBD1 (5 bases). The CDR3 is made up of 15 amino acids. Germline V gene data show CDR1 as MNHEY and CDR2 as SVGAGI. Trimming took off 4 bases at V and 0 bases at J, with 12 bases between the two ends. CDR3: CASSFTGGPNYGYTF. The CDR3 DNA sequence: TGTGCCAGCAGTTTTACAGGAGGGCCTAACTATGGCTACACCTTC.

This chain connects TRBV6-2 or TRBV6-3 to TRBJ1-1; TRBD1 matches at 9 bases. Trimming cost V 5 bases and J 6 bases; bases outside gene matches: 16. From germline, CDR1 is MNHEY and CDR2 SVGEGT. This CDR3 comprises 17 residues. The CDR3: CASSGVWTGVGYAEAFF. Written as DNA, the CDR3 is TGTGCCAGCAGTGGTGTTTGGACAGGGGTGGGATACGCTGAAGCTTTCTTT.

The table lists this clone with many counts. The chain links TRBV6-5 to TRBJ1-4; D not resolved. The CDR3 loop spans 15 amino acids. Trimming stripped 0 bases from V and 3 bases from J, with 8 bases between. The germline V gene encodes CDR1 MNHEY and CDR2 SVGAGI. For the CDR3, the DNA is TGTGCCAGCAGTTACTCGACCAGGTCTAATGAAAAACTGTTTTTT. Translating gives CASSYSTRSNEKLFF.

The chain couples TRBV6-4 to TRBJ2-3, with TRBD2 matching over 10 bases. This CDR3 region has 15 residues. The germline V gene has CDR1 MRHNA and CDR2 SNTAGT. Trimming took 4 bases from V and 1 from J; bases not matched to a gene: 2. The CDR3 region is CASSGGTSGTDTQYF. In DNA, the CDR3 is TGTGCCAGCAGTGGGGGGACTAGCGGCACAGATACGCAGTATTTT.

The V gene is TRBV18, the J gene TRBJ1-5; TRBD1 agrees at 8 bases. Looked up from germline, CDR1 is KGHSH and CDR2 is LQKENI. J lost 8 bases, V lost 6 bases, and 15 bases had no gene match. This CDR3 is built from 16 residues. CDR3 sequence (DNA): TGTGCCAGCTCGCGGACAGGGACCTATAGATTGGAGCCCCAGCATTTT. It encodes CASSRTGTYRLEPQHF. The full variable domain, in which reference TRBV18 and TRBJ1-5 provide the parts outside the CDR3, is NAGVMQNPRHLVRRRGQEARLRCSPMKGHSHVYWYRQLPEEGLKFMVYLQKENIIDESGMPKERFSAEFPKEGPSILRIQQVVRGDSAAYFCASSRTGTYRLEPQHFGDGTRLSIL.

The rearrangement links TRBV28 to TRBJ2-1, with D perhaps matching TRBD2 (6 bases). Trimming pared 3 bases from V and 4 bases from J, leaving 7 bases between. Germline values: CDR1 MDHEN, CDR2 SYDVKM. This CDR3 has 13 amino acids. The CDR3 reads CASSLRDYNEQFF. In nucleotides, the CDR3 is TGTGCCAGCAGTTTGCGGGATTACAATGAGCAGTTCTTC. The variable domain in full, completed from reference TRBV28 and TRBJ2-1, reads DVKVTQSSRYLVKRTGEKVFLECVQDMDHENMFWYRQDPGLGLRLIYFSYDVKMKEKGDIPEGYSVSREKKERFSLILESASTNQTSMYLCASSLRDYNEQFFGPGTRLTVL.

The chain joins TRBV5-1 to TRBJ2-7, with 8 bases aligning to TRBD1. The CDR3 contains 16 residues. The germline gives CDR1 SGHRS, CDR2 YFSETQ. V was clipped by 4 bases and J by 4 bases; unmatched bases: 13. The CDR3 nucleotides read TGCGCCAGCAGCGAAGCCGGGACAGGCAAGGATTACGAGCAGTACTTC. Amino acids: CASSEAGTGKDYEQYF. Looking up the rest from reference TRBV5-1 and TRBJ2-7 gives the full variable domain: KAGVTQTPRYLIKTRGQQVTLSCSPISGHRSVSWYQQTPGQGLQFLFEYFSETQRNKGNFPGRFSGRQFSNSRSEMNVSTLELGDSALYLCASSEAGTGKDYEQYFGPGTRLTVT.

V gene TRBV5-4 combines with J gene TRBJ2-5, with 10 bases aligning to TRBD2. Germline-derived CDR1 and CDR2 are SGHNT and YYREEE (reference sequence). V shed 4 bases, J shed 2 bases, and the junction held 8 bases outside the gene matches. CDR3 length: 16 residues. CDR3 loop: CASSQGLANTQETQYF. The CDR3 bases are TGTGCCAGCAGCCAGGGACTAGCGAATACACAAGAGACCCAGTACTTC.

This clone was seen just once. The rearrangement links TRBV14 to TRBJ2-1, with D possibly matching TRBD1 (6 bases). Looked up from germline, CDR1 is SGHDN and CDR2 is FVKESK. The CDR3 length is 16 residues. Trimming removed 2 bases from V and 4 bases from J, with 15 bases in between. The CDR3 DNA reads as TGTGCCAGCAGCCAATGGGGTCAGGGGAATTACAATGAGCAGTTCTTC. This sequence encodes CASSQWGQGNYNEQFF. The full variable domain, with the rest looked up from reference TRBV14 and TRBJ2-1, is EAGVTQFPSHSVIEKGQTVTLRCDPISGHDNLYWYRRVMGKEIKFLLHFVKESKQDESGMPNNRFLAERTGGTYSTLKVQPAELEDSGVYFCASSQWGQGNYNEQFFGPGTRLTVL.

The rearrangement joins TRBV19 to TRBJ2-1; 9 bases align to TRBD2. Germline V gene data show CDR1 as LNHDA and CDR2 as SQIVND (reference sequence). This CDR3 contains 15 residues. V was clipped by 5 bases and J by 1 base; unmatched bases: 3. DNA of the CDR3: TGTGCCAGTAGTGTAGCGGGAGTATCCTACAATGAGCAGTTCTTC. Amino acids: CASSVAGVSYNEQFF. The full variable domain, completed using reference TRBV19 and TRBJ2-1, is DGGITQSPKYLFRKEGQNVTLSCEQNLNHDAMYWYRQDPGQGLRLIYYSQIVNDFQKGDIAEGYSVSREKKESFPLTVTSAQKNPTAFYLCASSVAGVSYNEQFFGPGTRLTVL.